Here is one T cell receptor beta chain with its context. Germline assignment: CDR1 GTSNPN and CDR2 SVGIG (reference sequence). The CDR3 has 15 residues. The V gene end was trimmed by 5 bases and the J gene end by 6 bases; junction bases not matched to a gene: 13. The entry originates in a study of OX40 agonist ivuxolimab in advanced cancers. On the study more broadly: Cancers in dose escalation were hepatocellular, melanoma, renal cell and head and neck. Earlier treatment with anti-PD-1, anti-PD-L1 or anti-CTLA-4 was permitted, and roughly 40% had received some.

Profiling relied on immunoSEQ multiplex PCR, and the TCRdb table lists in-frame clones only, not all of them. The sample holds tens of thousands of clones, 85% seen once. With baseline, cycle 4 day 1, and cycle 7 day 1 as timepoints, blood was sampled. This chain joins TRBV30 and TRBJ2-4; 7 positions match TRBD2. The sample was CD4+ or CD8+ T cells sorted from blood, taken in a trial of the OX40 agonist ivuxolimab. The origin of this receptor is an adult with an advanced solid tumor such as melanoma, head and neck, liver or kidney cancer. The CDR3 spells CAWGPGVAGVNIQYF. CDR3 coding DNA: TGTGCCTGGGGGCCCGGAGTAGCGGGCGTAAACATTCAGTACTTC.